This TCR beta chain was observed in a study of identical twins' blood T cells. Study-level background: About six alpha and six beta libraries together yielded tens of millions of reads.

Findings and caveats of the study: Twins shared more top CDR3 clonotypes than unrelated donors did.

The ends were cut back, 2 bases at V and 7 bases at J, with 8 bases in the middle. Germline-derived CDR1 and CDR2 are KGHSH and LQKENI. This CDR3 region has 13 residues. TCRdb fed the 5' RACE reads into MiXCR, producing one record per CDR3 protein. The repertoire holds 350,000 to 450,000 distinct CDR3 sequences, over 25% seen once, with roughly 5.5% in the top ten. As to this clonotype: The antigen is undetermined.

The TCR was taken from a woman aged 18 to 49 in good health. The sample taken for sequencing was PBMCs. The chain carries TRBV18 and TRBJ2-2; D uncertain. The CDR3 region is CASSPATDGELFF. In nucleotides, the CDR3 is TGTGCCAGCTCACCAGCGACGGACGGGGAGCTGTTTTTT. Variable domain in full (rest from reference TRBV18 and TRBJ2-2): NAGVMQNPRHLVRRRGQEARLRCSPMKGHSHVYWYRQLPEEGLKFMVYLQKENIIDESGMPKERFSAEFPKEGPSILRIQQVVRGDSAAYFCASSPATDGELFFGEGSRLTVL.